The next 26 T cell receptor beta chains were all read from a single sample in a study of graft-versus-host responses after intestinal transplantation. The method was immunoSEQ multiplex PCR; TCRdb's version includes in-frame clones alone and lacks a portion of them. Of just over 70,000 clones in the sample, about 87% were seen once. Their target antigens are unknown. Sequenced material: unstimulated CD4+ T cells sorted from spleen or lymph node cells, taken before transplant. The receptors derive from a human donor who was the organ donor for an intestinal transplant.

This clone appeared a few times. V is TRBV15 and J is TRBJ1-5; no definite D call. Germline assignment: CDR1 LNHNV and CDR2 YYDKDF (reference sequence). Trimming removed 0 bases at V and 5 bases at J, with 8 bases between. The CDR3 totals 14 residues. CDR3 sequence reads: CATSRDHGDQPQHF. Written as DNA, the CDR3 is TGTGCCACCAGCAGAGATCACGGAGATCAGCCCCAGCATTTT. Supplemented by reference TRBV15 and TRBJ1-5, the full variable domain reads DAMVIQNPRYQVTQFGKPVTLSCSQTLNHNVMYWYQQKSSQAPKLLFHYYDKDFNNEADTPDNFQSRRPNTSFCFLDIRSPGLGDTAMYLCATSRDHGDQPQHFGDGTRLSIL.

This chain links TRBV6-1 with TRBJ2-3; D is possibly TRBD1 (6 bases). The V and J ends lost 6 bases and 5 bases respectively, with 9 bases between them. Germline V CDR1 and CDR2: MNHNS, SASEGT. This CDR3 is 12 amino acids long. The CDR3: CASRDSVDTQYF. The CDR3 DNA sequence: TGTGCCAGCAGGGACAGCGTAGATACGCAGTATTTT.

This clone has just one count. The chain uses TRBV27 and TRBJ2-3; D is perhaps TRBD2 (6 bases). The ends were cut back, 5 bases at V and 6 bases at J, with 18 bases in the middle. The CDR3 sequence is 15 residues long. Germline V gives CDR1 MNHEY, CDR2 SMNVEV (reference sequence). For the CDR3, the DNA is TGTGCCAGCAGTCCTGGGGGGATGGGTTTTGATACGCAGTATTTT. Residues: CASSPGGMGFDTQYF.

V and J are TRBV13 and TRBJ1-2; D unclear. CDR3 length equals 14 residues. Trimming pared 5 bases from V and 4 bases from J, leaving 14 bases between. Germline lookup yields CDR1 PRHDT and CDR2 FYEKMQ (reference sequence). CDR3 DNA: TGTGCCAGCAGCAACGAGGGAGAGTTCTATGGCTACACCTTC. It yields the protein CASSNEGEFYGYTF.

The rearrangement uses TRBV30 and TRBJ2-5; D may be TRBD2 (5 bases). This CDR3 has 13 residues. The ends were cut back, 0 bases at V and 5 bases at J, with 10 bases in the middle. Germline V gene data show CDR1 as GTSNPN and CDR2 as SVGIG (reference sequence). The CDR3 DNA reads TGTGCCTGGAGTGTACCCAGCGGTGAGACCCAGTACTTC. It codes for CAWSVPSGETQYF.

The rearrangement links TRBV28 to TRBJ1-6; D remains ambiguous. V gave up 6 bases and J gave up 8 bases, with 11 bases separating them. The CDR3 spans 13 residues. The germline gives CDR1 MDHEN, CDR2 SYDVKM. The CDR3 nucleotides read TGTGCCAGCAGCGGGTATCTAGATTCACCCCTCCACTTT. Translated: CASSGYLDSPLHF.

The chain is built from TRBV5-8 and TRBJ2-3; 7 bases line up with TRBD2. This CDR3 spans 16 amino acids. CDR1 and CDR2 (germline): SGHTS, YDEGEE. J gave up 0 bases and V 4 bases, and 8 bases lay outside the gene matches. This CDR3 is CASSLQAGSSTDTQYF. DNA for the CDR3: TGTGCCAGCAGCCTCCAAGCGGGATCTAGCACAGATACGCAGTATTTT.

The rearrangement links TRBV21-1 to TRBJ2-3; the D call in the table, TRBD2, was not verified against the DNA. TRBV21-1 is reported as a pseudogene. There are 16 residues in the CDR3. DNA for the CDR3: TGTGCCAGCCCCATTCTCTCGGGGGATGGCACAGATACGCAGTATTTT. Protein product: CASPILSGDGTDTQYF.

The genes are TRBV7-7 and TRBJ2-2, with D possibly TRBD2 on 6 matching bases. The CDR3 runs 16 residues. CDR1 is SSHAT and CDR2 is FNYEAQ in the germline V gene (reference sequence). CDR3 nucleotide sequence: TGTGCTATCGACCCCGACGTGGGGGGGAACACCGGGGAGCTGTTTTTT. The encoded protein is CAIDPDVGGNTGELFF.

The genes are TRBV4-1 and TRBJ2-3; no definite D call. V gave up 1 base and J gave up 4 bases, with 9 bases separating them. The CDR3 loop spans 14 amino acids. CDR1 is MGHRA, CDR2 YSYEKL, per germline. The CDR3 reads CASSQGPSPDTQYF. DNA for the CDR3: TGCGCCAGCAGCCAAGGGCCCTCCCCAGATACGCAGTATTTT.

The V and J genes are TRBV28 and TRBJ1-5; no clear D gene. The CDR3 spans 15 residues. Trimming left V 3 bases short and J 4 bases short, with 13 bases between. The germline V gene encodes CDR1 MDHEN and CDR2 SYDVKM. Here the CDR3 reads CASSFSAAGNQPQHF. CDR3 in DNA: TGTGCCAGCAGTTTTTCAGCCGCAGGTAATCAGCCCCAGCATTTT.

This clone was detected a few times. The chain recombines TRBV27 with TRBJ2-2, with TRBD1 matching over 9 bases. This CDR3 spans 15 amino acids. Germline V gives CDR1 MNHEY, CDR2 SMNVEV (reference sequence). Losses at the gene ends were 6 bases for V and 7 bases for J; bases not matched to a gene: 9. Here the CDR3 DNA reads TGTGCCAGCAGCACGGGACAGGGCCGAGGCGGGGAGCTGTTTTTT. The encoded protein is CASSTGQGRGGELFF.

This rearrangement joins TRBV4-1 to TRBJ1-5; D is unresolved. The length of the CDR3 is 14 residues. Trimming stripped 0 bases from V and 7 bases from J, with 10 bases between. Germline V gene sequence: CDR1 MGHRA, CDR2 YSYEKL. CDR3 protein: CASSQDEGTQPQHF. The CDR3 DNA is TGCGCCAGCAGCCAAGACGAGGGAACCCAGCCCCAGCATTTT.

V usage is TRBV7-2 and J usage is TRBJ1-5; 7 positions match TRBD1. Germline V gene data show CDR1 as SGHTA and CDR2 as FQGNSA. V dropped 0 bases and J dropped 2; count of bases not matched to a gene: 13. This CDR3 comprises 19 residues. DNA of the CDR3: TGTGCCAGCAGCTTAGCGCCAGGGGGATTAGGTTCGGGCAATCAGCCCCAGCATTTT. Residues: CASSLAPGGLGSGNQPQHF.

This clone was seen just once. The gene calls are TRBV6-5 and TRBJ2-3; 7 positions match TRBD1. This CDR3 region has 14 residues. The J segment lost 14 bases and the V segment lost 5 bases, leaving 16 bases of the junction unmatched. Germline V gene sequence: CDR1 MNHEY, CDR2 SVGAGI. In DNA form, the CDR3 reads TGTGCCAGCAGTCGGGACAGAGCCTCACTGGTGCGGTATTTT. It specifies CASSRDRASLVRYF.

The rearrangement links TRBV11-2 to TRBJ1-6; TRBD1 might be the D (6 bases). V was cut by 6 bases and J by 7 bases, with 13 bases left in between. Germline CDR1 reads SGHAT; CDR2 reads FQNNGV. The CDR3 spans 14 residues. The CDR3 sequence: CASSRTGYNSPLHF. The CDR3 coding sequence is TGTGCCAGCAGTAGAACAGGGTACAATTCACCCCTCCACTTT.

This sequence joins TRBV5-8 and TRBJ1-2; 10 nucleotides align to TRBD1. The J segment lost 8 bases and the V segment lost 3 bases, leaving 10 bases of the junction unmatched. Germline V gene data show CDR1 as SGHTS and CDR2 as YDEGEE. CDR3 length: 15 amino acids. CDR3 sequence reads: CASSWKGQGIFGYTF. DNA for the CDR3: TGTGCCAGCAGCTGGAAGGGACAGGGGATCTTCGGCTACACCTTC. The full variable domain, completed using reference TRBV5-8 and TRBJ1-2, is EAGVTQSPTHLIKTRGQQATLRCSPISGHTSVYWYQQALGLGLQFLLWYDEGEERNRGNFPPRFSGRQFPNYSSELNVNALELEDSALYLCASSWKGQGIFGYTFGSGTRLTVV.

V gene TRBV7-8 combines with J gene TRBJ1-5, with D possibly matching TRBD1 (6 bases). The ends were cut back, 6 bases at V and 4 bases at J, with 16 bases in the middle. The germline V gene has CDR1 SGHVS and CDR2 FQNEAQ. This CDR3 is built from 15 residues. The CDR3: CASSSSTGINQPQHF. CDR3 sequence (DNA): TGTGCCAGCAGTTCGTCGACAGGAATTAATCAGCCCCAGCATTTT.

The J gene is TRBJ1-4, the V gene TRBV15; a weak D match, TRBD1 (6 bases). Germline V gene sequence: CDR1 LNHNV, CDR2 YYDKDF (reference sequence). Trimming cost V 1 base and J 8 bases, with 14 bases left between them. The CDR3 totals 15 residues. The CDR3 nucleotides read TGTGCCACCAGCAGAGTTGCAGGGGCTTACGAAAAACTGTTTTTT. Its translation is CATSRVAGAYEKLFF. Drawing the rest from reference TRBV15 and TRBJ1-4, the complete variable domain is DAMVIQNPRYQVTQFGKPVTLSCSQTLNHNVMYWYQQKSSQAPKLLFHYYDKDFNNEADTPDNFQSRRPNTSFCFLDIRSPGLGDTAMYLCATSRVAGAYEKLFFGSGTQLSVL.

This clone occurred a few times. The V and J genes are TRBV9 and TRBJ2-1; weak D call: TRBD1 (5 bases). The germline gives CDR1 SGDLS, CDR2 YYNGEE. The V gene lost 0 bases and the J gene lost 6 bases, with 16 bases spanning the gap. The CDR3 totals 16 residues. In DNA form, the CDR3 reads TGTGCCAGCAGCGTAGTTCAGGGATCATACGCCAATGAGCAGTTCTTC. Translation: CASSVVQGSYANEQFF.

V and J are TRBV11-2 and TRBJ1-4; TRBD1 is a possible D gene (5 bases). CDR3 size: 15 residues. The ends were cut back, 5 bases at V and 8 bases at J, with 18 bases in the middle. Germline assignment: CDR1 SGHAT and CDR2 FQNNGV. The CDR3 here is CASSGEGRSREKLFF. The CDR3 DNA follows: TGTGCCAGCAGCGGGGAGGGACGGAGTCGAGAAAAACTGTTTTTT.

This chain links TRBV5-6 with TRBJ1-3; D perhaps matches TRBD1 (5 bases). There are 15 residues in the CDR3. Germline values: CDR1 SGHDT, CDR2 YYEEEE. Deletions cut 0 bases from V and 0 bases from J, with 7 bases between. The CDR3 is CASSLDRLSGNTIYF. DNA for the CDR3: TGTGCCAGCAGCTTGGACAGGCTCTCTGGAAACACCATATATTTT.

CDR3 loop: CASSPKDSLNTEAFF. CDR3 nucleotide sequence: TGTGCCAGCAGCCCAAAAGACAGCTTGAACACTGAAGCTTTCTTT. The rearrangement uses TRBV11-2 and TRBJ1-1; TRBD1 is a possible D gene (5 bases). Looked up from germline, CDR1 is SGHAT and CDR2 is FQNNGV. Deletions cut 5 bases from V and 0 bases from J, with 13 bases between. The CDR3 extends over 15 amino acids.

The V gene is TRBV13, the J gene TRBJ2-4; TRBD2 matches 12 bases. CDR3 length: 19 amino acids. Germline CDR1 is PRHDT and CDR2 is FYEKMQ (reference sequence). The V and J ends lost 1 base and 2 bases, in that order; junction bases with no gene match: 9. The CDR3 DNA follows: TGTGCCAGCAGCTTAGAGGGGCTAGCGGGGGGGCATCCCAAAAACATTCAGTACTTC. Residues: CASSLEGLAGGHPKNIQYF.

The chain carries TRBV2 and TRBJ1-5; TRBD1 aligns across 8 bases. The CDR3 loop spans 14 amino acids. The junction had 5 bases not matched to a gene; V was cut back by 4 bases and J by 6 bases. Germline CDR1 reads SNHLY; CDR2 reads FYNNEI. The CDR3 loop is CASSGAGGVQPQHF. The CDR3 region has the DNA TGTGCCAGCAGTGGGGCAGGGGGCGTTCAGCCCCAGCATTTT.

The chain joins TRBV28 to TRBJ2-5, with 10 bases fitting TRBD2. After removal of 4 bases from V and 3 bases from J, the junction contained 2 bases not matched to a gene. Germline lookup yields CDR1 MDHEN and CDR2 SYDVKM. The CDR3 spans 14 residues. The CDR3 loop reads CASSSSGGEETQYF. The DNA of the CDR3 is TGTGCCAGCAGTTCAAGCGGGGGGGAAGAGACCCAGTACTTC.